Following are 17 T cell receptor beta chains from one sample sequenced in a study of blood T cell repertoires in COVID-19. Here immunoSEQ multiplex PCR was the method, and the copy in TCRdb shows in-frame clones only, minus some. Among some 340,000 clones listed, roughly 80% were seen once. The sample taken for sequencing was PBMCs or T cells enriched from blood (not recorded which). These receptors were obtained from a woman aged 45 to 65 who had recovered from COVID-19.

V gene TRBV6-5 combines with J gene TRBJ1-1; D possibly corresponds to TRBD1 (5 bases). V was pared by 8 bases and J by 12 bases, with 16 bases between. CDR1 is MNHEY and CDR2 is SVGAGI in the germline V gene. The CDR3 spans 11 residues. This CDR3 is CASSGALESFF. DNA for the CDR3: TGTGCCAGCTCTGGGGCCCTCGAATCTTTCTTT.

The chain combines TRBV30 with TRBJ2-2; 7 bases align to TRBD1. CDR3 length: 15 residues. Germline CDR1 is GTSNPN and CDR2 is SVGIG (reference sequence). Losses at the gene ends were 8 bases for V and 7 bases for J; bases not matched to a gene: 16. CDR3 region: CALGQTNPYNGELFF. The DNA for the CDR3 is TGTGCCCTGGGACAGACGAATCCTTATAACGGGGAGCTGTTTTTT.

The chain carries TRBV5-6 and TRBJ1-5; D uncertain. V was trimmed by 3 bases and J by 9 bases, leaving 13 bases between them. CDR1 and CDR2 from the germline V gene are SGHDT and YYEEEE. CDR3 length equals 13 residues. CDR3 nucleotide sequence: TGTGCCAGCAGCTACCAGGCCAGGTGGCCCCAGCATTTT. Protein: CASSYQARWPQHF.

V and J are TRBV30 and TRBJ2-5, with TRBD1 matching over 8 bases. Germline V gene lookup returns CDR1 GTSNPN and CDR2 SVGIG (reference sequence). The CDR3 spans 13 residues. With V trimmed by 4 bases and J by 5 bases, 6 bases remained unmatched. The CDR3 region has the DNA TGTGCCTGGACAGGGGGCAATGTGGAGACCCAGTACTTC. It translates to CAWTGGNVETQYF.

The chain links TRBV11-2 to TRBJ2-5; 7 nucleotides match TRBD1. The CDR3 is 15 amino acids. Germline lookup yields CDR1 SGHAT and CDR2 FQNNGV. The CDR3 region has the DNA TGTGCTTCAACGGCCGGACAGGTCCCTGGAGAGACCCAGTACTTC. It yields the protein CASTAGQVPGETQYF.

V gene TRBV6-2 or TRBV6-3 combines with J gene TRBJ2-3; a weak D match, TRBD1 (6 bases). V was cut by 2 bases and J by 7 bases, with 10 bases left in between. Germline V gene data show CDR1 as MNHEY and CDR2 as SVGEGT. This CDR3 contains 13 residues. CDR3 in DNA: TGTGCCAGCAGTTACGGGGGCTTGTATACGCAGTATTTT. Translating gives CASSYGGLYTQYF.

The V call is TRBV7-6, the J call TRBJ2-5; 10 bases map to TRBD2. Germline CDR1 and CDR2: SGHVS and FNYEAQ. After removal of 2 bases from V and 2 bases from J, the junction contained 8 bases not matched to a gene. The CDR3 totals 17 residues. CDR3 sequence (DNA): TGTGCCAGCAGCTTAATTAGGTCTAGCGGGGGACAAGAGACCCAGTACTTC. It yields the protein CASSLIRSSGGQETQYF.

J is TRBJ2-1 and V is TRBV5-8; a weak D match, TRBD2 (5 bases). The CDR3 sequence is 15 residues long. Per the germline V gene, CDR1 is SGHTS and CDR2 is YDEGEE. Trimming removed 6 bases from V and 0 bases from J, with 13 bases in between. CDR3 coding DNA: TGTGCCAGCATACTAGGACTGAGCTCCTACAATGAGCAGTTCTTC. Translated, it gives CASILGLSSYNEQFF.

The rearrangement joins TRBV5-5 to TRBJ2-7, with a tentative D call TRBD1 (6 bases). Germline V gives CDR1 SGHKS, CDR2 YYEKEE (reference sequence). This CDR3 contains 12 residues. The germline V and J ends were trimmed by 2 bases and 6 bases, with 9 bases remaining between them. CDR3 residues: CASSLQGSEQYF. In DNA, the CDR3 is TGTGCCAGCAGCTTACAGGGTTCCGAGCAGTACTTC.

The chain is built from TRBV3-1 (or the pseudogene TRBV3-2) and TRBJ2-1, with D possibly being TRBD2 (5 bases). The CDR3 extends over 14 amino acids. CDR1 is LGHDT and CDR2 is YNNKEL in the germline V gene (reference sequence). V was clipped by 10 bases and J by 5 bases, with 18 bases between them. This chain's CDR3 is CATDGGPPNNEQFF. Written as DNA, the CDR3 is TGTGCCACCGACGGCGGGCCACCTAACAATGAGCAGTTCTTC.

The CDR3 sequence: CASSLGAGNQETQYF. CDR3 sequence (DNA): TGTGCCAGCAGCTTGGGTGCGGGAAACCAAGAGACCCAGTACTTC. The rearrangement links TRBV5-5 to TRBJ2-5; D is perhaps TRBD2 (6 bases). Germline values: CDR1 SGHKS, CDR2 YYEKEE (reference sequence). The V end lost 0 bases, the J end lost 0 bases, and 9 bases lay between the germline ends. This CDR3 region has 15 residues.

The J gene is TRBJ2-2, the V gene TRBV6-5; TRBD1 agrees at 7 bases. CDR1 is MNHEY and CDR2 is SVGAGI in the germline V gene. V gave up 5 bases and J gave up 1 base; unmatched junction bases: 1. CDR3 length: 14 residues. For the CDR3, the DNA is TGTGCCAGCAGTAGACAGGGGAACACCGGGGAGCTGTTTTTT. Translated: CASSRQGNTGELFF.

The rearrangement joins TRBV10-3 to TRBJ1-1; 8 nucleotides match TRBD1. Germline V lookup: CDR1 ENHRY, CDR2 SYGVKD. CDR3 length: 15 amino acids. V shed 6 bases, J shed 2 bases, and the junction held 8 bases outside the gene matches. CDR3 in amino acids: CAISLGQGTNTEAFF. CDR3 DNA: TGTGCCATCAGCCTCGGACAGGGCACAAACACTGAAGCTTTCTTT.

The chain combines TRBV5-4 with TRBJ1-2; a weak D match, TRBD1 (6 bases). From germline, CDR1 is SGHNT and CDR2 YYREEE (reference sequence). The CDR3 covers 16 residues. V lost 4 bases and J lost 1, with 17 bases in between. This chain's CDR3 is CASSHGLGTYNYGYTF. CDR3 coding DNA: TGTGCCAGCAGCCATGGGTTGGGGACATATAACTATGGCTACACCTTC.

The chain employs TRBV4-2 and TRBJ1-3; a weak D match, TRBD1 (5 bases). CDR1 is LGHNA and CDR2 is YNFKEQ in the germline V gene. Trimming took 4 bases from V and 2 from J, leaving 21 bases between them. The CDR3 length is 18 residues. The CDR3 sequence: CASSLTLGGVMAGNTIYF. CDR3 in DNA: TGTGCCAGCAGCCTCACCCTGGGGGGGGTAATGGCTGGAAACACCATATATTTT.

The V gene is TRBV19, the J gene TRBJ2-5, with D possibly matching TRBD2 (7 bases). CDR1 LNHDA and CDR2 SQIVND come from the germline V gene (reference sequence). The CDR3 runs to 14 residues. V gave up 5 bases and J gave up 4 bases, with 14 bases separating them. The CDR3 region has the DNA TGTGCCAGTAGTCAAAATGGGGGGGCAGAGACCCAGTACTTC. This encodes CASSQNGGAETQYF.

J is TRBJ1-2 and V is TRBV10-3; 8 nucleotides line up with TRBD1. Per germline, CDR1 ENHRY and CDR2 SYGVKD. This CDR3 comprises 14 residues. J was trimmed by 6 bases and V by 7 bases; bases with no gene match: 10. CDR3 in DNA: TGTGCCATCAAGGGGACAGGACTCGGAGATGGCTACACCTTC. It yields the protein CAIKGTGLGDGYTF.